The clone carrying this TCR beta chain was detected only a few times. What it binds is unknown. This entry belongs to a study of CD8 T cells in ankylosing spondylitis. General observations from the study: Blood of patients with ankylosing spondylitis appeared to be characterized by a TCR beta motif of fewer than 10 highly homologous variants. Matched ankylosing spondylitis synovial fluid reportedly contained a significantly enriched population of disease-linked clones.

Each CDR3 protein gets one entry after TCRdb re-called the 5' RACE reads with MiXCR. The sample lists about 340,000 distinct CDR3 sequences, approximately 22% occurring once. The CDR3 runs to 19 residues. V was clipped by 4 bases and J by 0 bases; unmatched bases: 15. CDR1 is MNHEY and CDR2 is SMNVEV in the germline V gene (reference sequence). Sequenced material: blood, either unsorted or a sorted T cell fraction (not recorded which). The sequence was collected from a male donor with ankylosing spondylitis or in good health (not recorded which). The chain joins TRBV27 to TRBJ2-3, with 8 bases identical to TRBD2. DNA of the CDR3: TGTGCCAGCAGTTCCAAAGAAACTAGCGGCCTACCTAGCACAGATACGCAGTATTTT. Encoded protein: CASSSKETSGLPSTDTQYF.